This entry features one TCR beta chain sequence. Antigen: not known. Allogeneic regulatory or mature dendritic cells were co-cultured for approximately 5 days with CFSE-labeled sorted T cells at 1:10. FACS sorted CD4+ or CD8+ T cells into CD45RA+ naive and CD45RO+ memory. This sample stems from a study of regulatory dendritic cells for organ transplantation. Points from the study as a whole: Among resting subsets, memory CD8+ cells contained the most alloreactive clonotypes. Memory CD8+ clonal expansion seemed more limited with regulatory than mature dendritic cells. Between individuals, the alloreactive memory CD8+ T cell pool differed considerably.

Using immunoSEQ multiplex PCR, the repertoire was profiled, and TCRdb retains in-frame clones only, with some absent. The sample comprises approximately 12,000 clones, around three fifths of which are singletons, and 1.2% rests with the top ten. Sequenced: naive CD8+ T cells from blood cultured with dendritic cells. Noted subset: CD45RA+ naive T cells. The receptor's source is a human donor in good health.

CDR3 coding DNA: TGCGCCAGCAGCCAAGATCGTGGGGGCGCGGGCACTGAAGCTTTCTTT. This sequence encodes CASSQDRGGAGTEAFF. The V gene is TRBV4-3, the J gene TRBJ1-1; tentatively, D is TRBD1 (6 bases). The V end lost 0 bases, the J end lost 4 bases, and 15 bases lay between the germline ends. The CDR3 extends over 16 amino acids. Germline CDR1 LGHNA, CDR2 YSLEER.